These 17 T cell receptor beta chains came from one sample sequenced in a study of blood T cell repertoires in COVID-19. Data came from immunoSEQ multiplex PCR; TCRdb stores just in-frame clones and leaves some out. The sample records about 91,000 clones, around nine tenths being singletons. Material for sequencing was peripheral blood. The receptor source for this set is a man in his sixties or seventies with acute or convalescent COVID-19.

This clone was found a few times. This chain joins TRBV6-6 and TRBJ2-2; D is possibly TRBD1 (5 bases). Per germline, CDR1 MNHNY and CDR2 SVGAGI (reference sequence). The germline V and J ends were trimmed by 4 bases and 4 bases, with 10 bases remaining between them. CDR3 length equals 14 residues. The CDR3 DNA sequence: TGTGCCAGCAGTTCAGGGATGTCCACCGGGGAGCTGTTTTTT. It codes for CASSSGMSTGELFF.

V is TRBV5-6 and J is TRBJ1-4, with TRBD1 identical over 9 bases. The CDR3 spans 16 residues. Germline CDR1 and CDR2: SGHDT and YYEEEE. Unmatched junction bases numbered 8, after V lost 0 bases and J lost 8 bases. The CDR3 sequence: CASSLAGGGTGEKLFF. The CDR3 nucleotides are TGTGCCAGCAGCTTGGCCGGCGGGGGGACAGGGGAAAAACTGTTTTTT.

This chain uses TRBV19 with TRBJ1-2; 7 bases are shared with TRBD1. Germline-derived CDR1 and CDR2 are LNHDA and SQIVND (reference sequence). The CDR3 extends over 13 amino acids. J was trimmed by 1 base and V by 8 bases; bases with no gene match: 4. DNA for the CDR3: TGTGCCAGTGGGACAGTCTATAACTATGGCTACACCTTC. This sequence encodes CASGTVYNYGYTF.

V is TRBV15 and J is TRBJ1-4; D gene unclear. Per germline, CDR1 LNHNV and CDR2 YYDKDF (reference sequence). The CDR3 runs 13 residues. The V and J ends lost 3 bases and 5 bases respectively, with 7 bases between them. CDR3 sequence: CATSRGSNEKLFF. The CDR3 nucleotides read TGTGCCACCAGCAGGGGGAGCAATGAAAAACTGTTTTTT.

In its sample, this clone was seen a few times. The J gene is TRBJ2-7, the V gene TRBV5-6; 9 positions agree with TRBD1. CDR3 length: 15 amino acids. Per germline, CDR1 SGHDT and CDR2 YYEEEE. Unmatched junction bases numbered 10, after V lost 4 bases and J lost 5 bases. CDR3 nucleotide sequence: TGTGCCAGCAGCAACACAGGACAGGGGTTGGACGAGCAGTACGTC. Translating it yields CASSNTGQGLDEQYV.

This clone has a single count. The chain links TRBV27 to TRBJ1-6, with 9 bases identical to TRBD1. J gave up 10 bases and V 1 base, and 11 bases lay outside the gene matches. The germline V gene encodes CDR1 MNHEY and CDR2 SMNVEV (reference sequence). This CDR3 is 17 amino acids long. The CDR3 bases are TGTGCCAGCAGTTTATTGCCGACCGGGACAGGGAGATCACCCCTCCACTTT. Translation: CASSLLPTGTGRSPLHF.

This chain's CDR3 is CASGPGQDLSYNSPLHF. The CDR3 DNA sequence: TGTGCCAGTGGACCGGGACAGGATCTCTCCTATAATTCACCCCTCCACTTT. The chain employs TRBV19 and TRBJ1-6; 8 nucleotides agree with TRBD1. CDR3 length equals 17 residues. The V and J ends lost 8 bases and 0 bases, in that order; junction bases with no gene match: 9. Germline V CDR1 and CDR2: LNHDA, SQIVND (reference sequence).

The rearrangement links TRBV28 to TRBJ1-6, with 7 bases that match TRBD1. Germline V gives CDR1 MDHEN, CDR2 SYDVKM. This CDR3 contains 15 residues. With V trimmed by 6 bases and J by 6 bases, 8 bases remained unmatched. CDR3 amino acids: CASRHRGLINSPLHF. In nucleotides, the CDR3 is TGTGCCAGCAGGCACAGGGGTCTGATTAATTCACCCCTCCACTTT.

The chain combines TRBV11-2 with TRBJ1-6, with D perhaps TRBD1 (6 bases). The CDR3 extends over 13 amino acids. Trimming took 5 bases from V and 10 from J, leaving 12 bases between them. The germline V gene has CDR1 SGHAT and CDR2 FQNNGV. The CDR3 reads CASSGDTRSPLHF. DNA for the CDR3: TGTGCCAGCAGCGGGGACACGCGGTCACCCCTCCACTTT.

The chain has TRBV27 and TRBJ2-1; 8 bases match TRBD2. With 5 bases clipped from V and 4 bases from J, the junction kept 7 bases outside the gene matches. The CDR3 runs 15 residues. CDR1 MNHEY and CDR2 SMNVEV come from the germline V gene (reference sequence). The DNA for the CDR3 is TGTGCCAGCAGTCCACGACTAGCGTTGTACAATGAGCAGTTCTTC. Translating gives CASSPRLALYNEQFF.

The chain uses TRBV5-1 and TRBJ1-4, with 8 bases lining up with TRBD1. The CDR3 runs to 14 residues. Germline CDR1 and CDR2: SGHRS and YFSETQ. The V gene end was trimmed by 4 bases and the J gene end by 6 bases; junction bases not matched to a gene: 5. The CDR3 nucleotides read TGCGCCAGCAGCCCGACAGGGGTCCATGAAAAACTGTTTTTT. It specifies CASSPTGVHEKLFF.

The chain couples TRBV6-1 to TRBJ1-2, with TRBD1 matching 9 bases. The germline V gene encodes CDR1 MNHNS and CDR2 SASEGT. The CDR3 has 15 amino acids. V was pared by 2 bases and J by 2 bases, with 3 bases of the junction left unmatched. CDR3: CASSERGTGNYGYTF. CDR3 sequence (DNA): TGTGCCAGCAGTGAAAGAGGGACAGGGAACTATGGCTACACCTTC.

This clone was counted a few times. The chain uses TRBV3-1 (or the pseudogene TRBV3-2) and TRBJ2-7; TRBD1 matches 7 bases. The ends lost 4 bases at V and 10 bases at J; junction bases unmatched: 7. CDR1 and CDR2 from the germline V gene are LGHDT and YNNKEL (reference sequence). The CDR3 runs 12 residues. The chain's CDR3 is CASSPSRGRQYF. The CDR3 DNA reads TGTGCCAGCAGCCCATCCAGGGGGAGACAGTACTTC.

The chain joins TRBV30 to TRBJ1-2; TRBD1 matches 8 bases. The germline CDR1 and CDR2 sequences are GTSNPN and SVGIG (reference sequence). V dropped 4 bases and J dropped 8; count of bases not matched to a gene: 6. The CDR3 contains 12 residues. CDR3 loop: CAWNSGGAGYTF. The CDR3 nucleotides read TGTGCCTGGAATTCAGGGGGCGCGGGCTACACCTTC.

The chain couples TRBV5-1 to TRBJ2-7; possible D gene TRBD1, 6 bases. Trimming took 5 bases from V and 7 from J, leaving 25 bases between them. This CDR3 comprises 16 residues. The germline V gene has CDR1 SGHRS and CDR2 YFSETQ. The DNA of the CDR3 is TGCGCCAGCAGACCAAGGACAGTGGGGGATTTGGGGGAGCAGTACTTC. Its protein product is CASRPRTVGDLGEQYF. Full variable domain (missing parts from reference TRBV5-1 and TRBJ2-7): KAGVTQTPRYLIKTRGQQVTLSCSPISGHRSVSWYQQTPGQGLQFLFEYFSETQRNKGNFPGRFSGRQFSNSRSEMNVSTLELGDSALYLCASRPRTVGDLGEQYFGPGTRLTVT.

The genes are TRBV6-4 and TRBJ2-3; TRBD1 matches 12 bases. CDR1 MRHNA and CDR2 SNTAGT come from the germline V gene. Trimming took 0 bases from V and 6 from J; bases not matched to a gene: 7. CDR3 length: 17 residues. CDR3 protein: CASSDSSGQGAADTQYF. The CDR3 DNA reads as TGTGCCAGCAGTGACTCCTCGGGACAGGGGGCTGCGGATACGCAGTATTTT.

The chain carries TRBV4-1 and TRBJ1-2; 9 nucleotides match TRBD1. Germline CDR1 reads MGHRA; CDR2 reads YSYEKL. CDR3 size: 14 residues. Trimming at V came to 0 bases and at J to 6 bases, leaving 2 bases not matched to a gene. The DNA of the CDR3 is TGCGCCAGCAGCCAAGAAGGGACAGGGAATGGCTACACCTTC. Its translation is CASSQEGTGNGYTF.